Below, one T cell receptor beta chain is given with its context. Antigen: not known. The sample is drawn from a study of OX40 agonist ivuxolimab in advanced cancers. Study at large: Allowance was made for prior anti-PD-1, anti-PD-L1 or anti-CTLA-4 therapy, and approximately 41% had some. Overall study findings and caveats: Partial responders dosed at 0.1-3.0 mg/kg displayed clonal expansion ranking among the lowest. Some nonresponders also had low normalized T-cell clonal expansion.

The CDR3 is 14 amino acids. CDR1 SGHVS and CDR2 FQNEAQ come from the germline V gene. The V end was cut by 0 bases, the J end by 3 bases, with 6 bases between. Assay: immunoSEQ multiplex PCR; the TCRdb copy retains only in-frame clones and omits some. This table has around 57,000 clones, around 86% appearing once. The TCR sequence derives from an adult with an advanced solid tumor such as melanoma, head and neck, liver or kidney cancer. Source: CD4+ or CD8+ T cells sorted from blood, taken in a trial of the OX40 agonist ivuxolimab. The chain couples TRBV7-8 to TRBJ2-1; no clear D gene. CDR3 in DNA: TGTGCCAGCAGCTTAGCTGGCGGCTACAATGAGCAGTTCTTC. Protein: CASSLAGGYNEQFF. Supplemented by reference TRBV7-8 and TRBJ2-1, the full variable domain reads GAGVSQSPRYKVAKRGQDVALRCDPISGHVSLFWYQQALGQGPEFLTYFQNEAQLDKSGLPSDRFFAERPEGSVSTLKIQRTQQEDSAVYLCASSLAGGYNEQFFGPGTRLTVL.